These T cell receptor beta chains were read from a single sample in a study of beta chain features in type 1 diabetes. Method: immunoSEQ multiplex PCR; TCRdb's copy keeps in-frame clones and lacks some. The sample yields a few hundred thousand clones, 10% to 15% seen once. The sample was naive CD4+ T cells from blood. The receptors derive from a woman aged 18-29 years with type 1 diabetes. Each CDR3 is given with its conserved first and last residue. D genes are given only for firm matches. Clone size is given for some rows only: seen once, a few or many times, or a class if the clone is expanded.

clone_size	d_call	v_call	j_call	cdr3_aa	cdr3_nt
-	-	TRBV4-3	TRBJ2-7	CASSQDPSVSYEQYF	TGCGCCAGCAGCCAAGACCCTAGCGTCTCCTACGAGCAGTACTTC
few	TRBD1	TRBV28	TRBJ2-5	CASRSGGGETQYF	TGTGCCAGCAGATCAGGGGGCGGAGAGACCCAGTACTTC
few	-	TRBV28	TRBJ2-7	CASSFGPGRASF	TGTGCCAGCAGTTTTGGTCCCGGCAGGGCCTCCTTC
few	-	TRBV11-2	TRBJ2-5	CASSLVGGGTQETQYF	TGTGCCAGCAGCTTAGTCGGCGGCGGCACCCAAGAGACCCAGTACTTC
few	TRBD1	TRBV30	TRBJ1-2	CFRLNRGPNYGYTF	TGCTTCCGCCTGAACAGGGGGCCCAACTATGGCTACACCTTC
-	TRBD1	TRBV9	TRBJ1-2	CASSLGTVTNYGYTF	TGTGCCAGCAGCCTCGGGACAGTTACTAACTATGGCTACACCTTC
-	-	TRBV27	TRBJ2-7	CASSRTGGVWEQYF	TGTGCCAGCAGTCGGACGGGGGGCGTATGGGAGCAGTACTTC
few	TRBD2	TRBV4-3	TRBJ2-6	CASSRYRGEDAGANVLTF	TGCGCCAGCAGCCGATATCGGGGGGAAGATGCTGGGGCCAACGTCCTGACTTTC
few	TRBD2	TRBV4-3	TRBJ2-3	CASSQGPTSGEGDTQYF	TGCGCCAGCAGCCAAGGCCCAACTAGCGGGGAAGGAGATACGCAGTATTTT
-	-	TRBV28	TRBJ1-5	CASSLGGRGRDRVQHF	TGTGCCAGCAGTTTAGGAGGGCGGGGACGGGATCGAGTCCAGCATTTT
few	TRBD1	TRBV2	TRBJ1-1	CATVQGMGNTEAFF	TGTGCCACCGTACAGGGGATGGGGAACACTGAAGCTTTCTTT
-	TRBD1	TRBV9	TRBJ1-4	CASTRTGSNEKLFF	TGTGCCAGCACCAGGACAGGTTCCAATGAAAAACTGTTTTTT
-	-	TRBV7-9	TRBJ1-2	CASSFASAGVGGYTF	TGTGCCAGCAGCTTCGCCTCAGCCGGGGTGGGTGGCTACACCTTC
few	-	TRBV19	TRBJ2-6	CASSFDSVNSGANVLTF	TGTGCCAGTAGTTTCGACAGCGTCAACTCTGGGGCCAACGTCCTGACTTTC
-	-	TRBV19	TRBJ1-5	CASSIRRDQPQHF	TGTGCCAGTAGTATTCGGCGGGATCAGCCCCAGCATTTT
-	-	TRBV30	TRBJ1-3	CAWSRGGTGNTIYF	TGTGCCTGGAGCCGAGGGGGTACTGGAAACACCATATATTTT
-	-	TRBV7-9	TRBJ2-7	CASSLQGTTYEQYF	TGTGCCAGCAGCTTACAGGGGACTACCTACGAGCAGTACTTC
-	-	TRBV18	TRBJ1-5	CASSPQLTEGNQPQHF	TGTGCCAGCTCACCACAGCTGACAGAAGGCAATCAGCCCCAGCATTTT
-	TRBD2	TRBV9	TRBJ2-1	CASSPGTSGLFNEQFF	TGTGCCAGCAGCCCCGGGACTAGCGGGTTATTCAATGAGCAGTTCTTC
-	-	TRBV30	TRBJ1-4	CAWSVGPGSLGKLFF	TGTGCCTGGAGTGTTGGGCCGGGGAGTTTGGGAAAACTGTTTTTT
-	-	TRBV6-5	TRBJ1-6	CASSYLRQPSNSPLHF	TGTGCCAGCAGTTACCTTCGACAGCCCTCTAATTCACCCCTCCACTTT
few	-	TRBV18	TRBJ1-1	CASSPQGSGAFF	TGTGCCAGCTCGCCCCAGGGCTCCGGGGCTTTCTTT
-	-	TRBV27	TRBJ1-2	CASSLGGAIANYGYTF	TGTGCCAGCAGTTTGGGTGGGGCCATAGCTAACTATGGCTACACCTTC
few	TRBD2	TRBV9	TRBJ2-3	CASSAGLAGSLTDTQYF	TGTGCCAGCAGCGCAGGCCTAGCGGGCTCCCTCACAGATACGCAGTATTTT
few	-	TRBV5-4	TRBJ2-7	CASSFRGSYEQYF	TGTGCCAGCAGCTTTAGAGGGTCGTACGAGCAGTACTTC
few	TRBD1	TRBV29-1	TRBJ1-2	CSVRDRDGYTF	TGCAGCGTCCGGGACAGGGATGGCTACACCTTC
-	TRBD2	TRBV7-2	TRBJ2-5	CASSLGGGAPPRGSQYF	TGTGCCAGCAGCTTAGGCGGGGGGGCCCCGCCCAGGGGGAGCCAGTACTTC
few	-	TRBV5-1	TRBJ2-7	CASSLGGLRHEQYF	TGCGCCAGCAGCTTGGGAGGACTGCGTCACGAGCAGTACTTC
-	-	TRBV7-2	TRBJ2-4	CASSLVGARNIQYF	TGTGCCAGCAGCTTAGTGGGGGCAAGAAACATTCAGTACTTC
-	TRBD2	TRBV7-2	TRBJ2-1	CASRTSGSHPYEQFF	TGTGCCAGCAGGACTAGCGGGAGTCACCCGTATGAGCAGTTCTTC
-	-	TRBV9	TRBJ1-1	CASSVTGNTEAFF	TGTGCCAGCAGCGTCACGGGAAACACTGAAGCTTTCTTT
few	TRBD2	TRBV29-1	TRBJ2-7	CSAFLAADYEQYF	TGCAGCGCCTTTCTAGCGGCAGACTACGAGCAGTACTTC
few	TRBD1	TRBV7-9	TRBJ2-6	CASSSQGAAGANVLTF	TGTGCCAGCAGCTCACAGGGGGCGGCAGGGGCCAACGTCCTGACTTTC
-	TRBD1	TRBV25-1	TRBJ2-3	CASGRQGKTDTQYF	TGTGCCAGCGGCAGACAGGGGAAAACAGATACGCAGTATTTT